The T cell receptor beta chain described here comes from a study of T cell responses to AZD1222 COVID-19 vaccine. To note about this clone: Its antigen is still unknown.

The protocol was immunoSEQ multiplex PCR, while the TCRdb copy is restricted to in-frame clones and leaves out a portion. There are roughly 100,000 clones in the sample; roughly 89% occur only once, and roughly two fifths lies in the top ten. V lost 0 bases and J lost 2, with 8 bases in between. The CDR3 consists of 14 residues. Germline V gene lookup returns CDR1 SGHAT and CDR2 FQDESV (reference sequence). General study results and limits: Reportedly, close to half of spike-specific TCRs are directed against unmutated variant regions.

The rearrangement links TRBV11-1 to TRBJ2-7; D remains unclear. Sequences were derived from peripheral blood, sampled 28 days after the second AZD1222 dose. The clonotype originates from an adult who received the AZD1222 COVID-19 vaccine. CDR3 bases: TGTGCCAGCAGCTTAGCGCCACTTACCTACGAGCAGTACTTC. Its translation: CASSLAPLTYEQYF.